This TCR beta chain was found in a study of shared clonotypes between healthy human individuals. Study-level background: Donor composition was a couple of women and a few men, aged 18 to 49.

Study results and limitations: Sequencing depth was expected to affect clonotype sharing among donors.

Note on this clone: No antigen is known for it.

Terminally differentiated effector memory CD45RA+ cells were excluded by CCR7 positive selection of CD45RO-negative cells. Assay runs were performed at deep level. Across several immunoSEQ plates, the genomic DNA of each subset was split evenly. TCRdb's copy holds only in-frame clones and misses some; the assay was immunoSEQ multiplex PCR. This table has 630,000 or so clones, roughly 98% appearing once. The length of the CDR3 is 16 residues. In germline, CDR1 is PRHDT, CDR2 FYEKMQ (reference sequence). V was clipped by 2 bases and J by 4 bases, with 14 bases between them. This chain uses TRBV13 with TRBJ1-4; D is perhaps TRBD1 (5 bases). The receptor's source is a man aged 25 to 45 in good health. What was sequenced was naive CD8+ T cells sorted from blood. CDR3 sequence: CASSLRGGQLNEKLFF. As DNA, the CDR3 is TGTGCCAGCAGCTTAAGGGGAGGGCAGCTTAATGAAAAACTGTTTTTT.